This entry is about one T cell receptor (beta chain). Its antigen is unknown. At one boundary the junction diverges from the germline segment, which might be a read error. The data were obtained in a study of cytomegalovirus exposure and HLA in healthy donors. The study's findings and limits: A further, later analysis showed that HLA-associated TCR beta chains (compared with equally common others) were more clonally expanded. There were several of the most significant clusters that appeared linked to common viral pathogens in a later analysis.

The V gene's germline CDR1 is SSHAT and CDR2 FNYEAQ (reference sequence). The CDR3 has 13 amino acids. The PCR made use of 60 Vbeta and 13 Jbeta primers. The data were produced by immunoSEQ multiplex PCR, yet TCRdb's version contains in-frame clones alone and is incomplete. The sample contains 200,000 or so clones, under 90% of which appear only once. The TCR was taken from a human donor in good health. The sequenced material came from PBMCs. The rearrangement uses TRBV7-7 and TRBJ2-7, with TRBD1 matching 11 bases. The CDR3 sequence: CASSRDRGYEQYF. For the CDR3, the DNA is TGTGCTAGCAGCCGGGACAGGGGGTACGAGCAGTACTTC.